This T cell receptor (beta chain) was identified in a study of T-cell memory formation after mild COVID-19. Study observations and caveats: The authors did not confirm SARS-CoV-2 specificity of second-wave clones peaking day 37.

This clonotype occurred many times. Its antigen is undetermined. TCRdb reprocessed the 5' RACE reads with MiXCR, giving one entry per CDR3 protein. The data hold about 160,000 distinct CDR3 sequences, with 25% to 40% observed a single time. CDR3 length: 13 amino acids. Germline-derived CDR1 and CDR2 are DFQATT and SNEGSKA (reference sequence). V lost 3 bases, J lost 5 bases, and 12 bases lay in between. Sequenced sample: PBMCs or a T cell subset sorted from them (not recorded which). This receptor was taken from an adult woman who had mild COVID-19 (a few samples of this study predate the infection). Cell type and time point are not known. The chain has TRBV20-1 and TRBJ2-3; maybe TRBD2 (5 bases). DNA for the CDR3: TGCAGTGCTAGTGGGGTGAGGGAAGATACGCAGTATTTT. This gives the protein CSASGVREDTQYF.